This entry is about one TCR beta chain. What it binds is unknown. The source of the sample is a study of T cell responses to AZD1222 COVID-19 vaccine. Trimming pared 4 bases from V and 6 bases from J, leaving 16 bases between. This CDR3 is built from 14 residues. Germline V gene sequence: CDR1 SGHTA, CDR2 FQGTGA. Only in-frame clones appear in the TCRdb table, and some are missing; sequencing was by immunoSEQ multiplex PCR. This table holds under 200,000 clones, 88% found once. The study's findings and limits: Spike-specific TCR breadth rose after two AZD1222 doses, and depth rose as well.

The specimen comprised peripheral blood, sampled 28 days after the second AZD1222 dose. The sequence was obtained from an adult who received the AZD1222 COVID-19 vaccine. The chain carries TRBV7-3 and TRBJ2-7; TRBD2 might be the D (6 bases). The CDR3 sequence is CASSSFQARGEQYF. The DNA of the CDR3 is TGTGCCAGCAGCTCTTTTCAAGCGCGGGGCGAGCAGTACTTC.